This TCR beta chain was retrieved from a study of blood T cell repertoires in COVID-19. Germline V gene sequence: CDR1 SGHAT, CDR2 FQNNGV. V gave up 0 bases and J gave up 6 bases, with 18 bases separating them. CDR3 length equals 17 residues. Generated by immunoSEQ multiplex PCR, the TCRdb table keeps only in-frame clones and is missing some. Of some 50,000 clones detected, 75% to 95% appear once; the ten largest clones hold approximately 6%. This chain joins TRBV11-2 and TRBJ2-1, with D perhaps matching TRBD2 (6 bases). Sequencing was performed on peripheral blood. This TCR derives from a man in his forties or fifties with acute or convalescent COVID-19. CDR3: CASSLEVRTTYSNEQFF. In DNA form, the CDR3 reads TGTGCCAGCAGCTTAGAAGTCAGGACTACTTATTCCAATGAGCAGTTCTTC. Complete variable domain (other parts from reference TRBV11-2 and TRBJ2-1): EAGVAQSPRYKIIEKRQSVAFWCNPISGHATLYWYQQILGQGPKLLIQFQNNGVVDDSQLPKDRFSAERLKGVDSTLKIQPAKLEDSAVYLCASSLEVRTTYSNEQFFGPGTRLTVL.